The rows below give T cell receptor beta chains drawn from one sample of a study of CD8+CD57+ T cells in acquired aplastic anemia. Each CDR3 protein gets one entry after TCRdb re-called the reads with MiXCR. The sample consists of around 230,000 distinct CDR3 sequences, roughly 57% of them appearing once. The material sequenced was sorted CD4+, CD8+, or CD8+CD57+ T cells (not recorded which) from PBMCs. The receptors originated from a human donor in good health. The CDR3 runs from the conserved cysteine through the conserved F or W. Fields, in order: clone size, V gene, D gene, J gene, CDR3 protein, CDR3 DNA. D genes are given only for firm matches. Size tells how often a clone was seen (once, few, many) or the class of an expanded clone, and some rows leave it out.

size: once; V: TRBV7-9; D: -; J: TRBJ2-6; CDR3: CASSLAPGRANVLTF; DNA: TGTGCCAGCAGCTTAGCTCCAGGGAGGGCCAACGTCCTGACTTTC
size: -; V: TRBV7-3; D: TRBD2; J: TRBJ2-1; CDR3: CASSLASGTYNEQFF; DNA: TGTGCCAGCAGCTTGGCTAGCGGCACCTACAATGAGCAGTTCTTC
size: -; V: TRBV20-1; D: -; J: TRBJ1-6; CDR3: CSAGDKFNSPLHF; DNA: TGCAGTGCCGGGGACAAATTCAATTCACCCCTCCACTTT
size: -; V: TRBV5-1; D: -; J: TRBJ1-1; CDR3: CASSSGATLNTEAFF; DNA: TGCGCCAGCAGCTCGGGGGCTACATTGAACACTGAAGCTTTCTTT
size: -; V: TRBV12-3/TRBV12-4; D: -; J: TRBJ2-1; CDR3: CASSLMWNEQFF; DNA: TGTGCCAGCAGTTTAATGTGGAATGAGCAGTTCTTC
size: -; V: TRBV10-3; D: -; J: TRBJ1-5; CDR3: CAISDTRSGQPQHF; DNA: TGTGCCATCAGTGACACTAGATCGGGTCAGCCCCAGCATTTT
size: -; V: TRBV15; D: TRBD1; J: TRBJ1-6; CDR3: CATSRAGQGEDVPLHF; DNA: TGTGCCACCAGCAGGGCGGGACAGGGGGAAGATGTACCCCTCCACTTT
size: many; V: TRBV19; D: -; J: TRBJ2-7; CDR3: CASSISPTGSYSYEQYF; DNA: TGTGCCAGTAGTATCTCGCCCACGGGCAGCTATTCCTACGAGCAGTACTTC
size: many; V: TRBV14; D: -; J: TRBJ2-5; CDR3: CASSQDNSPGRKSPPATQYF; DNA: TGTGCCAGCAGCCAAGATAATTCCCCGGGACGAAAGAGCCCTCCGGCTACCCAGTACTTC
size: -; V: TRBV20-1; D: -; J: TRBJ2-7; CDR3: CSARYGGGYEQYF; DNA: TGCAGTGCTAGGTACGGGGGTGGCTACGAGCAGTACTTC
size: -; V: TRBV15; D: -; J: TRBJ1-1; CDR3: CATSREMQGTEAFF; DNA: TGTGCCACCAGCAGAGAAATGCAGGGAACTGAAGCTTTCTTT
size: -; V: TRBV6-5; D: -; J: TRBJ2-6; CDR3: CASSYSDSLSGANVLTF; DNA: TGTGCCAGCAGTTACTCGGACAGCCTATCTGGGGCCAACGTCCTGACTTTC
size: -; V: TRBV12-3/TRBV12-4; D: TRBD1; J: TRBJ2-1; CDR3: CASSLRGQGQFF; DNA: TGTGCCAGCAGTTTACGAGGACAGGGGCAGTTCTTC